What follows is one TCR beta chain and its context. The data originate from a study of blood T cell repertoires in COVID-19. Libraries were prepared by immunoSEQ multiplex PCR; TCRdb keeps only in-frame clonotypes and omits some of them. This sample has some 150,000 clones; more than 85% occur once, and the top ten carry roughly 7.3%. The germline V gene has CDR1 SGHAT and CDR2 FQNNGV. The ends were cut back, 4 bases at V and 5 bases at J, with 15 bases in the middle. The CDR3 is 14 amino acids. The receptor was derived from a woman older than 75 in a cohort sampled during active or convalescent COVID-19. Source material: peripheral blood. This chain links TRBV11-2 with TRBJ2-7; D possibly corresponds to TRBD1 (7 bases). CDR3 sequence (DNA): TGTGCCAGCAGCTCCTGGAGGGGGCTCAACGAGCAGTACTTC. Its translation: CASSSWRGLNEQYF.